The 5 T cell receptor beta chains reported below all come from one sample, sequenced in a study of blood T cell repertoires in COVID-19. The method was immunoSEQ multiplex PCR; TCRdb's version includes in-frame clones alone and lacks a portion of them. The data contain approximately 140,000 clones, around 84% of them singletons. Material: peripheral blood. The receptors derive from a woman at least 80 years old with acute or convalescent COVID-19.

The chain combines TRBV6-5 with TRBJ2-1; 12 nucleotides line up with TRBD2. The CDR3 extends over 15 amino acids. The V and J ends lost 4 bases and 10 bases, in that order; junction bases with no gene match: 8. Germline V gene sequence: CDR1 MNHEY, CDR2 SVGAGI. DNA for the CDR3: TGTGCCAGCAGTTCTCTAGCGGGAGGGCTTTCCGAGCAGTTCTTC. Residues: CASSSLAGGLSEQFF.

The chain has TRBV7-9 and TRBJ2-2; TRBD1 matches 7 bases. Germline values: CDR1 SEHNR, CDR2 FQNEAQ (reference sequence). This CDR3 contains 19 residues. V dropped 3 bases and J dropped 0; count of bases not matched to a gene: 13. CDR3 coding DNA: TGTGCCAGCAGCTTTGTGACAGGGTCGAACACCGCGAACACCGGGGAGCTGTTTTTT. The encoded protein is CASSFVTGSNTANTGELFF.

Here the CDR3 reads CASSPEGGRPQHF. The CDR3 DNA sequence: TGTGCCAGCAGCCCGGAGGGAGGGAGGCCCCAGCATTTT. The chain couples TRBV7-2 to TRBJ1-5; D is unclear. V was trimmed by 5 bases and J by 9 bases, leaving 14 bases between them. The CDR3 runs to 13 residues. CDR1 is SGHTA and CDR2 is FQGNSA in the germline V gene.

The CDR3 sequence is CASRPDGLDNSPLHF. In nucleotides, the CDR3 is TGTGCCAGCAGGCCAGATGGACTTGATAATTCACCCCTCCACTTT. The rearrangement links TRBV2 to TRBJ1-6, with D hard to call. Germline lookup yields CDR1 SNHLY and CDR2 FYNNEI. Trimming left V 6 bases short and J 5 bases short, with 14 bases between. The CDR3 runs to 15 residues.

CDR3 protein: CASIRRQGALLPQYF. DNA for the CDR3: TGTGCCAGCATCCGACGGCAGGGGGCGCTTCTACCGCAGTATTTT. The chain combines TRBV5-6 with TRBJ2-3; TRBD1 aligns across 8 bases. Germline V CDR1 and CDR2: SGHDT, YYEEEE. Trimming at V came to 6 bases and at J to 10 bases, leaving 16 bases not matched to a gene. The CDR3 is 15 amino acids.